Below are 19 T cell receptor beta chains sequenced from a single sample in a study of CD8+ T cells in alopecia areata. Isolated RNA was reverse transcribed into cDNA used as the sequencing template. Only in-frame clones appear in the TCRdb table, and some are missing; sequencing was by immunoSEQ multiplex PCR. This table has hundreds of thousands of clones, more than 45% appearing once. The specimen was CD4+ T cells sorted from blood, collected at week 0. The receptors were sampled from a human donor with alopecia areata.

This clone has a handful of counts. The same CDR3 is also encoded by other DNA sequences in this sample. This chain links TRBV30 with TRBJ2-3; no reliable D call. This CDR3 has 11 amino acids. Trimming cost V 0 bases and J 6 bases, with 4 bases left between them. Germline CDR1 is GTSNPN and CDR2 is SVGIG (reference sequence). Written as DNA, the CDR3 is TGTGCCTGGAGTGTTGGCGATACGCAGTATTTT. It is translated as CAWSVGDTQYF.

The chain couples TRBV20-1 to TRBJ2-3; D call uncertain. CDR3 length equals 11 residues. CDR1 is DFQATT, CDR2 SNEGSKA, per germline (reference sequence). Deletions cut 5 bases from V and 2 bases from J, with 5 bases between. The CDR3 nucleotides are TGCAGTGCTTACCTCACAGATACGCAGTATTTT. It yields the protein CSAYLTDTQYF.

The V and J genes are TRBV20-1 and TRBJ1-2; D remains unclear. From germline, CDR1 is DFQATT and CDR2 SNEGSKA (reference sequence). V lost 6 bases, J lost 8 bases, and 7 bases lay in between. This CDR3 contains 9 residues. The CDR3 nucleotides read TGCAGTGCCACCGACGGCTACACCTTC. Translating gives CSATDGYTF.

This clone has just one count. The gene calls are TRBV10-3 and TRBJ2-3; perhaps TRBD1 as D (7 bases). Trimming took 5 bases from V and 3 from J, leaving 18 bases between them. CDR3 length: 16 residues. Germline V gene sequence: CDR1 ENHRY, CDR2 SYGVKD. Here the CDR3 DNA reads TGTGCCATCAGTCTGGAAATCCAGGGGGGAACAGATACGCAGTATTTT. Translation: CAISLEIQGGTDTQYF.

This clone was seen repeatedly, ten times or more. The V gene is TRBV21-1, the J gene TRBJ1-5. TRBV21-1 is annotated as a pseudogene. This CDR3 has 16 residues. The CDR3 DNA reads as TGTGCCAGCAGCAGAGGATCCTTAGATTCAAATCAGCCCCAGCATTTT. Its protein product is CASSRGSLDSNQPQHF.

J is TRBJ1-5 and V is TRBV5-1; TRBD1 agrees at 7 bases. CDR3 size: 16 residues. CDR1 and CDR2 (germline): SGHRS, YFSETQ. V was clipped by 0 bases and J by 5 bases; unmatched bases: 8. The CDR3 nucleotides read TGCGCCAGCAGCTTGGAATACCCAGGGGGGGATCAGCCCCAGCATTTT. Amino acids: CASSLEYPGGDQPQHF.

This clone was found a few times. V is TRBV2 and J is TRBJ1-2; tentative D call: TRBD1 (6 bases). There are 15 residues in the CDR3. V lost 10 bases and J lost 7, with 25 bases in between. Germline lookup yields CDR1 SNHLY and CDR2 FYNNEI. CDR3 nucleotide sequence: TGTGCCATCCTGCACCAGCGGAGGGGGGAAGGTGGCTACACCTTC. Amino acids: CAILHQRRGEGGYTF.

As regards this clone: Different DNA sequences within this sample yield the same CDR3. The chain couples TRBV29-1 to TRBJ1-2; TRBD1 might be the D (6 bases). The V end lost 6 bases, the J end lost 0 bases, and 11 bases lay between the germline ends. The CDR3 runs 13 residues. Germline assignment: CDR1 SQVTM and CDR2 ANQGSEA. The CDR3 region is CSVGQRANYGYTF. The CDR3 coding sequence is TGCAGCGTCGGACAGCGGGCTAACTATGGCTACACCTTC.

This clone was found once. Here the CDR3 reads CATSSRPGPNEKLFF. For the CDR3, the DNA is TGTGCCACCAGCAGCCGGCCGGGGCCTAATGAAAAACTGTTTTTT. This chain connects TRBV15 to TRBJ1-4; TRBD1 is a possible D gene (5 bases). Germline CDR1 and CDR2: LNHNV and YYDKDF (reference sequence). V was shortened by 3 bases and J by 3 bases, with 11 bases between the two germline ends. This CDR3 contains 15 residues.

The V and J genes are TRBV4-2 and TRBJ2-6, with 10 bases aligning to TRBD2. CDR1 and CDR2 from the germline V gene are LGHNA and YNFKEQ. The CDR3 consists of 18 residues. Trimming at V came to 0 bases and at J to 3 bases, leaving 5 bases not matched to a gene. DNA for the CDR3: TGTGCCAGCAGCCAAGAAGGACTAGCGGCTATTGGGGCCAACGTCCTGACTTTC. It yields the protein CASSQEGLAAIGANVLTF.

This clone has a handful of counts. V and J are TRBV9 and TRBJ2-4, with a tentative D call TRBD2 (7 bases). With 5 bases removed from V and 3 bases from J, the gap between germline ends came to 18 bases. Germline lookup yields CDR1 SGDLS and CDR2 YYNGEE. This CDR3 has 16 residues. The CDR3 protein is CASSPGGGGDKNIQYF. DNA for the CDR3: TGTGCCAGCAGTCCCGGAGGGGGGGGCGACAAAAACATTCAGTACTTC.

J is TRBJ1-5 and V is TRBV18; no definite D call. The CDR3 totals 13 residues. Germline V gives CDR1 KGHSH, CDR2 LQKENI. Trimming took 6 bases from V and 7 from J, leaving 13 bases between them. CDR3 amino acids: CASSPSAPQPQHF. As DNA, the CDR3 is TGTGCCAGCTCCCCCAGTGCTCCCCAGCCCCAGCATTTT.

This sequence joins TRBV27 and TRBJ1-1; no clear D. Deletions cut 5 bases from V and 0 bases from J, with 7 bases between. CDR1 and CDR2 from the germline V gene are MNHEY and SMNVEV (reference sequence). The length of the CDR3 is 13 residues. DNA of the CDR3: TGTGCCAGCAGTCCCTCGTTGAACACTGAAGCTTTCTTT. Protein sequence: CASSPSLNTEAFF.

V is TRBV5-1 and J is TRBJ2-5; no clear D. The CDR3 loop spans 11 amino acids. Germline V lookup: CDR1 SGHRS, CDR2 YFSETQ. The CDR3 loop is CPCPVCETQYF. DNA for the CDR3: TGCCCCTGCCCCGTGTGCGAGACCCAGTACTTC.

This clone has just a few counts. The chain uses TRBV29-1 and TRBJ2-7; 12 nucleotides agree with TRBD1. The J segment lost 6 bases and the V segment lost 3 bases, leaving 9 bases of the junction unmatched. The V gene's germline CDR1 is SQVTM and CDR2 ANQGSEA. The CDR3 is 15 amino acids. The CDR3 loop reads CSVDVRDRGHREQYF. As DNA, the CDR3 is TGCAGCGTTGACGTTCGGGACAGGGGGCATCGCGAGCAGTACTTC.

The chain joins TRBV10-3 to TRBJ2-5; D might be TRBD1 (5 bases). Looked up from germline, CDR1 is ENHRY and CDR2 is SYGVKD. The CDR3 consists of 11 residues. The V gene lost 6 bases and the J gene lost 5 bases, with 7 bases spanning the gap. The CDR3 region is CAIRDIETQYF. The CDR3 coding sequence is TGTGCCATCAGGGACATTGAGACCCAGTACTTC.

In DNA form, the CDR3 reads TGCGCCAGCAGCCAGTCGTCCGGGACACTTTACAATGAGCAGTTCTTC. Protein product: CASSQSSGTLYNEQFF. The chain joins TRBV4-1 to TRBJ2-1, with D possibly matching TRBD1 (6 bases). The CDR3 totals 16 residues. Trimming cost V 3 bases and J 4 bases, with 16 bases left between them. CDR1 MGHRA and CDR2 YSYEKL come from the germline V gene.

The chain is built from TRBV30 and TRBJ1-5, with a weak D call TRBD1 (5 bases). The germline CDR1 and CDR2 sequences are GTSNPN and SVGIG (reference sequence). With 2 bases removed from V and 4 bases from J, the gap between germline ends came to 9 bases. There are 13 residues in the CDR3. CDR3 residues: CAWSPTDNQPQHF. CDR3 bases: TGTGCCTGGAGTCCGACAGATAATCAGCCCCAGCATTTT.

This clone was seen only a few times. The chain carries TRBV5-1 and TRBJ2-7, with TRBD1 matching 7 bases. Germline lookup yields CDR1 SGHRS and CDR2 YFSETQ. This CDR3 has 15 residues. The V segment lost 0 bases and the J segment 2 bases; nucleotides outside the gene matches: 5. The CDR3 sequence is CASSLGRGIAYEQYF. DNA for the CDR3: TGCGCCAGCAGCTTGGGCAGGGGGATCGCCTACGAGCAGTACTTC.